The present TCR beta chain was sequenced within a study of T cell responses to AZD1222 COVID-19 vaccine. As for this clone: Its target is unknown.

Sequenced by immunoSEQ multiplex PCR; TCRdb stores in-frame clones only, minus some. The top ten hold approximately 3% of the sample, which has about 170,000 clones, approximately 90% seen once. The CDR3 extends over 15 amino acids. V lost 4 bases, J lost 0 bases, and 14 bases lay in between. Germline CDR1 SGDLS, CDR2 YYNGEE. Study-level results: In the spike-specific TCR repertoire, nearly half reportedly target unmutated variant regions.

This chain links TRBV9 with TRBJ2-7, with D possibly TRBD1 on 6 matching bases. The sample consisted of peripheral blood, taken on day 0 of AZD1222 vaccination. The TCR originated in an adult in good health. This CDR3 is CASSRQGTSSYEQYF. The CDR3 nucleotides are TGTGCCAGCAGCCGACAAGGGACAAGCTCCTACGAGCAGTACTTC. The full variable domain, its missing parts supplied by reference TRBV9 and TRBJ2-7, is DSGVTQTPKHLITATGQRVTLRCSPRSGDLSVYWYQQSLDQGLQFLIQYYNGEERAKGNILERFSAQQFPDLHSELNLSSLELGDSALYFCASSRQGTSSYEQYFGPGTRLTVT.